This paragraph covers one T cell receptor beta chain sequence. The junction does not match germline at one end; this may be a read error. From the PCR reads, TCRdb called clonotypes with MiXCR, one entry per CDR3 protein. The sample shows about 12,000 distinct CDR3 sequences, 45% to 65% of them seen only once. The sample belongs to a study of tumor-infiltrating lymphocytes in oesophageal squamous cell carcinoma. This clonotype originated in a female donor with esophageal squamous cell carcinoma. The sequenced sample was esophageal tumor tissue.

CDR3 in amino acids: CASVGRQRASTEAFF. CDR3 in DNA: TGTGCCAGCGTTGGCCGACAGCGGGCAAGCACTGAAGCTTTCTTC. The chain employs TRBV28 and TRBJ2-6; the D gene is possibly TRBD2 (6 bases). The V gene's germline CDR1 is MDHEN and CDR2 SYDVKM. The length of the CDR3 is 15 residues.